The 31 T cell receptor beta chains below were found in one sample sequenced in a study of blood T cell repertoires in COVID-19. Some clones are missing from TCRdb's copy, which holds only in-frame ones; the method was immunoSEQ multiplex PCR. The sample yields 400,000 or so clones, roughly 86% seen once. The sequencing input was peripheral blood. All receptors come from a human donor in a cohort sampled during active COVID-19.

The chain combines TRBV30 with TRBJ1-2, with D tentatively TRBD1 (5 bases). Trimming stripped 2 bases from V and 2 bases from J, with 15 bases between. CDR1 and CDR2 (germline): GTSNPN, SVGIG (reference sequence). The CDR3 is 15 amino acids. CDR3 in amino acids: CAWSIRGILNYGYTF. CDR3 nucleotide sequence: TGTGCCTGGAGTATTAGGGGCATCCTCAACTATGGCTACACCTTC.

This clone appeared a single time. This rearrangement joins TRBV7-9 to TRBJ2-1; 7 nucleotides align to TRBD1. The CDR3 loop spans 18 amino acids. Germline CDR1 reads SEHNR; CDR2 reads FQNEAQ (reference sequence). The V and J ends lost 1 base and 7 bases, in that order; junction bases with no gene match: 16. The CDR3 DNA follows: TGTGCCAGCAGCTTAGGTACGGTCCGGGACAGAAGCTCTAATGAGCAGTTCTTC. It specifies CASSLGTVRDRSSNEQFF.

As for this clone: Other DNA sequences within the sample encode an identical CDR3. The DNA for the CDR3 is TGTGCCAGCAGCTTAGTCGGCCTAGCGGGAGGCCTCCCCTACGAGCAGTACTTC. Its protein product is CASSLVGLAGGLPYEQYF. The V gene is TRBV7-2, the J gene TRBJ2-7; 11 positions match TRBD2. Germline V gene sequence: CDR1 SGHTA, CDR2 FQGNSA. The length of the CDR3 is 18 residues. After removal of 1 base from V and 2 bases from J, the junction contained 10 bases not matched to a gene.

The rearrangement joins TRBV2 to TRBJ1-2, with 8 bases aligning to TRBD1. This CDR3 comprises 14 residues. Germline CDR1 reads SNHLY; CDR2 reads FYNNEI. With V trimmed by 6 bases and J by 8 bases, 11 bases remained unmatched. The CDR3 spells CASRKGTGYGGYTF. CDR3 in DNA: TGTGCCAGCAGAAAAGGGACAGGATATGGGGGCTACACCTTC. Variable domain in full (rest from reference TRBV2 and TRBJ1-2): EPEVTQTPSHQVTQMGQEVILRCVPISNHLYFYWYRQILGQKVEFLVSFYNNEISEKSEIFDDQFSVERPDGSNFTLKIRSTKLEDSAMYFCASRKGTGYGGYTFGSGTRLTVV.

This clone was picked up a small number of times. This chain links TRBV6-4 with TRBJ2-1; 11 bases match TRBD2. V shed 4 bases, J shed 8 bases, and the junction held 7 bases outside the gene matches. The CDR3 is 15 residues long. Germline V gives CDR1 MRHNA, CDR2 SNTAGT. The CDR3 reads CASSVSGGAIDEQFF. In DNA, the CDR3 is TGTGCCAGCAGTGTTAGCGGGGGGGCCATCGATGAGCAGTTCTTC.

The CDR3 coding sequence is TGTGCCAGCAGTGTGTCCCAGGGGCACACTGAAGCTTTCTTT. Translated: CASSVSQGHTEAFF. The rearrangement joins TRBV2 to TRBJ1-1, with D possibly TRBD1 on 6 matching bases. The CDR3 has 14 amino acids. Germline V lookup: CDR1 SNHLY, CDR2 FYNNEI. Deletions cut 4 bases from V and 3 bases from J, with 12 bases between.

This clone was recorded only once. The chain recombines TRBV11-2 with TRBJ1-2; TRBD1 matches at 8 bases. Germline assignment: CDR1 SGHAT and CDR2 FQNNGV. CDR3 length: 17 residues. The V and J ends lost 5 bases and 4 bases, in that order; junction bases with no gene match: 15. CDR3 sequence (DNA): TGTGCCAGCAGCAACCGAGGGGGACAGGTGATAGCCTATGGCTACACCTTC. This encodes CASSNRGGQVIAYGYTF.

A few counts support this clone. This rearrangement joins TRBV12-3 or TRBV12-4 to TRBJ2-1; TRBD2 is a possible D gene (5 bases). The V gene lost 2 bases and the J gene lost 7 bases, with 9 bases spanning the gap. The CDR3 has 13 residues. The CDR3 bases are TGTGCCAGCAGTTTATCTAGCAGAAATGAGCAGTTCTTC. This codes for CASSLSSRNEQFF.

The chain couples TRBV15 to TRBJ2-2, with TRBD1 matching over 9 bases. Trimming at V came to 5 bases and at J to 6 bases, leaving 7 bases not matched to a gene. CDR1 is LNHNV and CDR2 is YYDKDF in the germline V gene (reference sequence). There are 15 residues in the CDR3. This chain's CDR3 is CATSVWDRVPGELFF. DNA of the CDR3: TGTGCCACCAGCGTTTGGGACAGGGTTCCCGGGGAGCTGTTTTTT.

Written as DNA, the CDR3 is TGTGCCAGCAGTTCCCCCCAGGTTGAAGCTTTCTTT. As protein: CASSSPQVEAFF. V usage is TRBV28 and J usage is TRBJ1-1; the D is unclear. Germline-derived CDR1 and CDR2 are MDHEN and SYDVKM. The CDR3 consists of 12 residues. Trimming took 4 bases from V and 7 from J, leaving 10 bases between them.

The chain couples TRBV27 to TRBJ1-2, with D tentatively TRBD1 (5 bases). The CDR3 runs to 14 residues. The V and J ends lost 5 bases and 4 bases respectively, with 14 bases between them. Germline V gene sequence: CDR1 MNHEY, CDR2 SMNVEV (reference sequence). This chain's CDR3 is CASSPRVPFYGYTF. CDR3 bases: TGTGCCAGCAGTCCCAGGGTACCCTTCTATGGCTACACCTTC.

This clone was counted only a few times. This chain links TRBV25-1 with TRBJ2-7, with TRBD1 matching 10 bases. The CDR3 has 15 amino acids. V shed 3 bases, J shed 6 bases, and the junction held 8 bases outside the gene matches. The germline V gene has CDR1 MGHDK and CDR2 SYGVNS. The DNA for the CDR3 is TGTGCCAGCAGTGATCAAGGGACAGGGGCAGCCGAGCAGTACTTC. The encoded protein is CASSDQGTGAAEQYF.

This clone was detected only once. The sample holds other DNA sequences that translate to the same CDR3. V gene TRBV6-5 combines with J gene TRBJ1-2, with D perhaps TRBD1 (5 bases). The CDR3 spans 13 residues. Trimming took off 5 bases at V and 8 bases at J, with 15 bases between the two ends. Germline V gene data show CDR1 as MNHEY and CDR2 as SVGAGI. The CDR3 loop reads CASSPGGARGYTF. The DNA of the CDR3 is TGTGCCAGCAGTCCGGGAGGGGCGCGGGGCTACACCTTC.

The J gene is TRBJ2-3, the V gene TRBV27; the match to TRBD2 covers 9 bases. The CDR3 runs to 17 residues. The junction had 9 bases not matched to a gene; V was cut back by 5 bases and J by 0 bases. Germline V gene lookup returns CDR1 MNHEY and CDR2 SMNVEV (reference sequence). The CDR3 reads CASSQPLAGVSTDTQYF. The CDR3 nucleotides read TGTGCCAGCAGTCAACCCTTAGCGGGGGTTAGCACAGATACGCAGTATTTT.

Details on this clone: An end of the junction differs from the germline gene, which may be a read error. The V call is TRBV10-3, the J call TRBJ1-2, with TRBD1 identical over 10 bases. Germline values: CDR1 ENHRY, CDR2 SYGVKD. The CDR3 is 14 amino acids. CDR3 coding DNA: TGTGCCATCAGCAGGGACAGGGGAATGTATGACTACACCTTC. Its translation is CAISRDRGMYDYTF.

The chain combines TRBV5-4 with TRBJ2-4; 7 positions match TRBD1. With V trimmed by 4 bases and J by 5 bases, 12 bases remained unmatched. The CDR3 sequence is 16 residues long. Looked up from germline, CDR1 is SGHNT and CDR2 is YYREEE (reference sequence). This CDR3 reads CASSPGQRGIQNIQYF. The CDR3 coding sequence is TGTGCCAGCAGCCCGGGACAGAGAGGTATCCAAAACATTCAGTACTTC.

The chain combines TRBV7-2 with TRBJ1-2; 7 bases are shared with TRBD1. The junction had 12 bases not matched to a gene; V was cut back by 4 bases and J by 10 bases. Germline V gene sequence: CDR1 SGHTA, CDR2 FQGNSA. The CDR3 is 14 amino acids. CDR3 protein: CASSSNYRGPSYTF. The CDR3 DNA sequence: TGTGCCAGCAGCTCGAACTACAGGGGCCCCTCCTACACCTTC.

This chain joins TRBV12-5 and TRBJ1-2; 8 positions match TRBD1. The CDR3 has 20 residues. After removal of 0 bases from V and 4 bases from J, the junction contained 19 bases not matched to a gene. Per the germline V gene, CDR1 is LGHNT and CDR2 is FRNRAP. CDR3 sequence: CASGLVFSGTGERNRYGYTF. CDR3 coding DNA: TGTGCTAGTGGTTTGGTATTCTCCGGGACAGGAGAGAGGAACCGCTATGGCTACACCTTC.

In regard to this clone: This sample includes further DNA sequences coding for the same CDR3. This chain connects TRBV7-3 to TRBJ2-1; 8 positions match TRBD2. CDR1 SGHTA and CDR2 FQGTGA come from the germline V gene. Trimming cost V 0 bases and J 3 bases; bases outside gene matches: 1. The CDR3 runs 15 residues. The CDR3 region has the DNA TGTGCCAGCAGCTTAACTAGCGGGGTCTACAATGAGCAGTTCTTC. Protein: CASSLTSGVYNEQFF.

The V and J genes are TRBV5-4 and TRBJ2-3; D gene ambiguous. From germline, CDR1 is SGHNT and CDR2 YYREEE (reference sequence). The CDR3 is made up of 13 amino acids. V dropped 4 bases and J dropped 0 bases, with 6 bases sitting between them. CDR3 nucleotide sequence: TGTGCCAGCAGCGCGCATAGCACAGATACGCAGTATTTT. This encodes CASSAHSTDTQYF.

As concerns this clone: Different DNA sequences within this sample yield the same CDR3. The rearrangement joins TRBV11-2 to TRBJ2-1; TRBD2 aligns across 7 bases. The CDR3 spans 14 residues. Trimming at V came to 0 bases and at J to 5 bases, leaving 1 base not matched to a gene. Germline CDR1 reads SGHAT; CDR2 reads FQNNGV. CDR3 sequence reads: CASSLDGGDNEQFF. CDR3 nucleotide sequence: TGTGCCAGCAGCTTAGATGGGGGGGACAATGAGCAGTTCTTC.

The chain uses TRBV30 and TRBJ2-1; D is ambiguous. CDR1 GTSNPN and CDR2 SVGIG come from the germline V gene (reference sequence). The CDR3 covers 12 residues. V shed 1 base and J shed 5 bases, with 6 bases lying between them. The CDR3 coding sequence is TGTGCCTGGAGTGAAACAAACAATGAGCAGTTCTTC. Its translation: CAWSETNNEQFF.

This chain links TRBV7-3 with TRBJ2-2; 7 nucleotides line up with TRBD1. J was trimmed by 6 bases and V by 5 bases; bases with no gene match: 6. Germline assignment: CDR1 SGHTA and CDR2 FQGTGA. CDR3 size: 14 residues. The CDR3 DNA reads TGTGCCAGCAGCCTGACAGGGCCCTCCGGGGAGCTGTTTTTT. Translation: CASSLTGPSGELFF.

The chain couples TRBV30 to TRBJ1-3; unclear D gene. V lost 4 bases, J lost 0 bases, and 7 bases lay in between. The CDR3 is 13 amino acids. The germline CDR1 and CDR2 sequences are GTSNPN and SVGIG (reference sequence). In nucleotides, the CDR3 is TGTGCCTGGACTACAGTCTCTGGAAACACCATATATTTT. This sequence encodes CAWTTVSGNTIYF.

The J gene is TRBJ2-1, the V gene TRBV4-1; 7 nucleotides match TRBD2. With 6 bases clipped from V and 5 bases from J, the junction kept 13 bases outside the gene matches. The CDR3 totals 16 residues. The germline V gene has CDR1 MGHRA and CDR2 YSYEKL. The CDR3 reads CASRNPREIGHNEQFF. CDR3 coding DNA: TGCGCCAGCAGGAACCCGCGGGAGATCGGTCACAATGAGCAGTTCTTC.

V gene TRBV3-1 (or the pseudogene TRBV3-2) combines with J gene TRBJ2-7, with 14 positions matching TRBD2. This CDR3 region has 20 residues. Per germline, CDR1 LGHDT and CDR2 YNNKEL (reference sequence). Trimming cost V 2 bases and J 1 base; bases outside gene matches: 13. The CDR3 is CASSQSPTSGRGRDSYEQYF. The CDR3 nucleotides read TGTGCCAGCAGCCAATCCCCGACTAGCGGGAGGGGAAGGGATTCCTACGAGCAGTACTTC.

The chain has TRBV15 and TRBJ2-7; the match to TRBD2 covers 8 bases. Germline CDR1 is LNHNV and CDR2 is YYDKDF (reference sequence). The J segment lost 3 bases and the V segment lost 0 bases, leaving 10 bases of the junction unmatched. The CDR3 is made up of 17 amino acids. The CDR3 loop is CATSRDQESGRVYEQYF. The CDR3 DNA reads as TGTGCCACCAGCAGAGATCAGGAGAGCGGGAGAGTCTACGAGCAGTACTTC. Variable domain in full (rest from reference TRBV15 and TRBJ2-7): DAMVIQNPRYQVTQFGKPVTLSCSQTLNHNVMYWYQQKSSQAPKLLFHYYDKDFNNEADTPDNFQSRRPNTSFCFLDIRSPGLGDTAMYLCATSRDQESGRVYEQYFGPGTRLTVT.

In DNA, the CDR3 is TGTGCCAGCAGCCCCCGACTAGCGGGGGAATCTAATGAGCAGTTCTTC. Amino acids: CASSPRLAGESNEQFF. J is TRBJ2-1 and V is TRBV9; 12 bases are a match to TRBD2. The ends lost 4 bases at V and 7 bases at J; junction bases unmatched: 9. Germline V gene data show CDR1 as SGDLS and CDR2 as YYNGEE. The CDR3 contains 16 residues.

The chain uses TRBV19 and TRBJ2-5; possibly TRBD2 for D (6 bases). CDR1 is LNHDA and CDR2 is SQIVND in the germline V gene (reference sequence). The V and J ends lost 5 bases and 5 bases respectively, with 12 bases between them. The CDR3 runs to 13 residues. The CDR3 nucleotides are TGTGCCAGTAGTGGAGGGCTCCGGGAGACCCAGTACTTC. Protein: CASSGGLRETQYF.

The gene calls are TRBV7-9 and TRBJ2-1; 11 bases fit TRBD2. The CDR3 spans 14 residues. The trim removed 6 bases at V and 9 bases at J, leaving 7 bases unmatched. Germline values: CDR1 SEHNR, CDR2 FQNEAQ (reference sequence). CDR3 in DNA: TGTGCCAGCAGTGTTAGCGGGGGGGTCGCTGAGCAGTTCTTC. It yields the protein CASSVSGGVAEQFF.

DNA of the CDR3: TGTGCCAGCAGTGAAGTGTGGGGGGGTAGGGGCTACACCTTC. This gives the protein CASSEVWGGRGYTF. J is TRBJ1-2 and V is TRBV2; perhaps TRBD1 as D (5 bases). Germline V CDR1 and CDR2: SNHLY, FYNNEI. The CDR3 totals 14 residues. V shed 1 base and J shed 8 bases, with 14 bases lying between them.